This T cell receptor beta chain appears in the sequencing data of a study of tumor-infiltrating lymphocytes in localized non-small cell lung cancer. About the study: Some samples were collected after neoadjuvant chemotherapy; smokers, never-smokers and several histologies were included. Resected tumor was paired with non-adjacent uninvolved lung from the same patient.

Some clones are missing from TCRdb's copy, which holds only in-frame ones; the method was immunoSEQ multiplex PCR. The sample contains around 14,000 clones, roughly 76% of which appear only once. CDR3 length equals 16 residues. Trimming removed 6 bases at V and 0 bases at J, with 15 bases between. Germline loops: CDR1 SGHVS, CDR2 FQNEAQ. Material for sequencing was lung tumor tissue. This TCR was sampled from a human donor with non-small cell lung cancer. This chain links TRBV7-8 with TRBJ1-3; D not certain. The CDR3 sequence is CASSHFQSISGNTIYF. CDR3 bases: TGTGCCAGCAGTCATTTTCAAAGTATCTCTGGAAACACCATATATTTT.